This section outlines one T cell receptor (beta chain) sequence together with its context. Its antigen is unknown. This sample is part of a study of resident and recirculating memory T cells in vitiligo. For the study at large: Each patient gave two lesional and two nonlesional epidermal shave biopsies, plus PBMCs. Genomic DNA was extracted from whole homogenized samples, with no cell sorting.

General observations from the study: Non-conserved TCRs across sites and patients suggested distinct clones per lesion.

Stability required unchanged lesions during the previous 6 months. Germline-derived CDR1 and CDR2 are SGHNT and YYREEE (reference sequence). V was clipped by 1 base and J by 2 bases, with 7 bases between them. The CDR3 covers 13 residues. This table comes from immunoSEQ multiplex PCR, and its TCRdb copy is limited to in-frame clones, with some not included. The table includes about 76,000 clones, 92% detected once. The chain links TRBV5-4 to TRBJ2-7, with D possibly matching TRBD1 (5 bases). Sequencing was done on a sample of blood. The origin of this receptor is a male donor with vitiligo. CDR3 region: CASSLQGPYEQYF. Here the CDR3 DNA reads TGTGCCAGCAGCTTGCAGGGCCCCTACGAGCAGTACTTC.